This TCR beta chain originates from a study of T-cell memory formation after mild COVID-19. Study-wide findings and caveats: Day 15 to 85 contracting clones showed balanced CD4/CD8; later expanders leaned CD4+.

In this sample, this clonotype turned up many times. As yet, its antigen is unknown. CDR3 length equals 16 residues. Germline loops: CDR1 SGHTA, CDR2 FQGTGA. V dropped 3 bases and J dropped 3; count of bases not matched to a gene: 8. TCRdb reprocessed the 5' RACE reads with MiXCR, giving one entry per CDR3 protein. Here the sample spans about half a million distinct CDR3 sequences, 15% to 20% being singletons. This TCR derives from an adult woman who had mild COVID-19 (a few samples of this study predate the infection). Cell type and time point are not known. Sequenced: PBMCs or a T cell subset sorted from them (not recorded which). The chain couples TRBV7-3 to TRBJ2-3, with 8 bases that match TRBD2. The CDR3 DNA sequence: TGTGCCAGCAGCTTCACCCGGGGGGGGCGGACAGATACGCAGTATTTT. Residues: CASSFTRGGRTDTQYF. Full variable domain (missing parts from reference TRBV7-3 and TRBJ2-3): GAGVSQTPSNKVTEKGKYVELRCDPISGHTALYWYRQSLGQGPEFLIYFQGTGAADDSGLPNDRFFAVRPEGSVSTLKIQRTERGDSAVYLCASSFTRGGRTDTQYFGPGTRLTVL.